A single sample gave rise to the 2 T cell receptor beta chains below, sequenced in a study of neurological immune-mediated disorders. A single record per CDR3 protein comes from TCRdb applying MiXCR to the 5' RACE reads. Counted here are more than 15,000 distinct CDR3 sequences, 14% occurring once; the ten biggest clones make up approximately 8%. The source material was CD4+ T cells from blood. These receptors all come from a woman aged 60-75 years with HTLV-1-associated myelopathy (HAM/TSP).

The chain employs TRBV2 and TRBJ2-3, with a weak D call TRBD2 (5 bases). V was trimmed by 2 bases and J by 6 bases, leaving 12 bases between them. CDR3 length equals 14 residues. Germline assignment: CDR1 SNHLY and CDR2 FYNNEI. The CDR3 loop reads CASSENGVSDTQYF. CDR3 bases: TGTGCCAGCAGTGAAAACGGGGTTTCCGATACGCAGTATTTT.

The sample holds many counts of this clonotype. V gene TRBV7-9 combines with J gene TRBJ1-3; TRBD1 agrees at 8 bases. Germline values: CDR1 SEHNR, CDR2 FQNEAQ (reference sequence). The CDR3 has 17 residues. The V gene end was trimmed by 7 bases and the J gene end by 0 bases; junction bases not matched to a gene: 11. The CDR3 here is CASNSVGQGPSGNTIYF. CDR3 in DNA: TGTGCCAGCAACTCGGTTGGACAGGGCCCCTCTGGAAACACCATATATTTT.